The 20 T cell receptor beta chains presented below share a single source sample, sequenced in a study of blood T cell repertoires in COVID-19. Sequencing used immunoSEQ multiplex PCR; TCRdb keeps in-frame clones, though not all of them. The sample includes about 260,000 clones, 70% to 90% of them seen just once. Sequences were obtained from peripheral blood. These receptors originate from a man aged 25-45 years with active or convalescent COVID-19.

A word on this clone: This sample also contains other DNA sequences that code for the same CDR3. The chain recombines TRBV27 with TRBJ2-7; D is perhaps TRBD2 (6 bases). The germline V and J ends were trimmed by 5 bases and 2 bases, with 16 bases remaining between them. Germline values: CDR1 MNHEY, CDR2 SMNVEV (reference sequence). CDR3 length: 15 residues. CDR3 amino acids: CASSAETGVTYEQYF. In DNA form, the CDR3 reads TGTGCCAGCAGTGCCGAAACGGGGGTCACCTACGAGCAGTACTTC.

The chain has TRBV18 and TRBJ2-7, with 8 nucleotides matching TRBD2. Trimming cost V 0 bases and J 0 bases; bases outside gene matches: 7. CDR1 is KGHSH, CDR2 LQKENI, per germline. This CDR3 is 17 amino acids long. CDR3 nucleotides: TGTGCCAGCTCACCACCGGTCCGCGGGGGGCCCTCCTACGAGCAGTACTTC. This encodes CASSPPVRGGPSYEQYF.

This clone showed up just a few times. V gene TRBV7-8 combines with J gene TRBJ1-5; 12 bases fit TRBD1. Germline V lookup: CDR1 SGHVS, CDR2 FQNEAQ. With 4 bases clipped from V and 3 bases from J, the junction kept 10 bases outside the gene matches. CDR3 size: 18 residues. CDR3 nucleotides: TGTGCCAGCAGCTCAAAACACCGGGACAGGGGGCTCAATCAGCCCCAGCATTTT. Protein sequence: CASSSKHRDRGLNQPQHF.

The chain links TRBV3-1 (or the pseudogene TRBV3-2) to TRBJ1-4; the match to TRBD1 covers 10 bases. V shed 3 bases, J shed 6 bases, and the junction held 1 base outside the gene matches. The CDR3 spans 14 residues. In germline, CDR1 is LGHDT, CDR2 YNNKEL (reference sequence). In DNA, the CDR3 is TGTGCCAGCAGCCAGGGACAGGGGCATGAAAAACTGTTTTTT. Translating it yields CASSQGQGHEKLFF.

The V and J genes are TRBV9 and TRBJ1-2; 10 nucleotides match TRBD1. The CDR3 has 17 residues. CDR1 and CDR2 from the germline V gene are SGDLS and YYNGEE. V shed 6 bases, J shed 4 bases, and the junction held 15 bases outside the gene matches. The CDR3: CASTRSSGTGALYGYTF. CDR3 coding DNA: TGTGCCAGCACCCGAAGCTCCGGGACAGGGGCCCTCTATGGCTACACCTTC.

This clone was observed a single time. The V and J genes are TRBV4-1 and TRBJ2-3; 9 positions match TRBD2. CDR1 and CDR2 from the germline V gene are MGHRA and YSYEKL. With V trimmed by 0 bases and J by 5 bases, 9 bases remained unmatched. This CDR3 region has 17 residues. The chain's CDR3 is CASSQEGAGGPGDTQYF. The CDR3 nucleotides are TGCGCCAGCAGCCAAGAAGGGGCGGGGGGGCCCGGAGATACGCAGTATTTT.

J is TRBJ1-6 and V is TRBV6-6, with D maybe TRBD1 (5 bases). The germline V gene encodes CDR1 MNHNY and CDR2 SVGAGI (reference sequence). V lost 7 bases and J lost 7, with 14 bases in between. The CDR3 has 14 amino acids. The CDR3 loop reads CASKLEGWNSPLHF. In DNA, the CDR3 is TGTGCCAGCAAATTGGAGGGGTGGAATTCACCCCTCCACTTT.

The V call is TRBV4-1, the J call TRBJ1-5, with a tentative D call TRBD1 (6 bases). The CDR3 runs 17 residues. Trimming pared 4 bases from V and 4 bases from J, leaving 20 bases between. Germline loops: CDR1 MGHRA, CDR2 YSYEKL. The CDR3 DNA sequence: TGCGCCAGCAGCCGAGACCCACTACAGGGTGCAAATCAGCCCCAGCATTTT. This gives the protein CASSRDPLQGANQPQHF.

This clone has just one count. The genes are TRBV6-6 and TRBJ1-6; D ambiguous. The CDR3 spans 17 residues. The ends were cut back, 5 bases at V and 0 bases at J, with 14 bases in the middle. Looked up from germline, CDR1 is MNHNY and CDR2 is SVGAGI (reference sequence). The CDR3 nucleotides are TGTGCCAGCAGTCAGACCGCAAGGAGCTCCTATAATTCACCCCTCCACTTT. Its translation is CASSQTARSSYNSPLHF.

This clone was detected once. CDR3 sequence: CAWSARAQGAAFF. For the CDR3, the DNA is TGTGCCTGGAGTGCTAGAGCACAGGGCGCGGCTTTCTTT. The gene calls are TRBV30 and TRBJ1-1, with D perhaps matching TRBD1 (6 bases). There are 13 residues in the CDR3. Trimming pared 1 base from V and 11 bases from J, leaving 17 bases between. CDR1 and CDR2 from the germline V gene are GTSNPN and SVGIG (reference sequence).

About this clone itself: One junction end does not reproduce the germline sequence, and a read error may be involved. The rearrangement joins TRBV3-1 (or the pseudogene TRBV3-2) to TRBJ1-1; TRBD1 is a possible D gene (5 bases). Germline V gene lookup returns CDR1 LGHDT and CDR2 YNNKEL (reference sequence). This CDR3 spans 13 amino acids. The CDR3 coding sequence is TGTGCCAGCAGTCAAGGAAGGGGATTTGAAGCTTTCTTT. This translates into CASSQGRGFEAFF.

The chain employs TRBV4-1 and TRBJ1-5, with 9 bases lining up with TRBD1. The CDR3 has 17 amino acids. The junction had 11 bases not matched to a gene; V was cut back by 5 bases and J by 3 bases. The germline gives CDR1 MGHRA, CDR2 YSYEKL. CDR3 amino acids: CASSDEWTGDNNQPQHF. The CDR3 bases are TGCGCCAGCAGCGACGAATGGACAGGGGACAACAATCAGCCCCAGCATTTT.

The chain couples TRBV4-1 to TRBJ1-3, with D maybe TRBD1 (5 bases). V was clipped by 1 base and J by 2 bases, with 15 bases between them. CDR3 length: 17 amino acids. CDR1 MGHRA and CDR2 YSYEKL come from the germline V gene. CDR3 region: CASSQVRAGSPGNTIYF. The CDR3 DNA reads TGCGCCAGCAGCCAAGTTAGGGCAGGGTCTCCTGGAAACACCATATATTTT.

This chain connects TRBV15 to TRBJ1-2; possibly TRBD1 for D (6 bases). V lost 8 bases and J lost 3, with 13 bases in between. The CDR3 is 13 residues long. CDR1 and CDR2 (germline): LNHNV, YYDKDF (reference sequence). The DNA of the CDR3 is TGTGCCACCCGGGGACACGGGGACTATGGCTACACCTTC. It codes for CATRGHGDYGYTF.

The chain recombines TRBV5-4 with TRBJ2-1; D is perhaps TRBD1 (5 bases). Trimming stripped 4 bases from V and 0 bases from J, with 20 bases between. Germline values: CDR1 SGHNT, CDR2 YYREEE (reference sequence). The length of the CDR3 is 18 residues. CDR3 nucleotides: TGTGCCAGCAGCGCATGGGGTAAGGGGAAGAGCTCCTACAATGAGCAGTTCTTC. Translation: CASSAWGKGKSSYNEQFF.

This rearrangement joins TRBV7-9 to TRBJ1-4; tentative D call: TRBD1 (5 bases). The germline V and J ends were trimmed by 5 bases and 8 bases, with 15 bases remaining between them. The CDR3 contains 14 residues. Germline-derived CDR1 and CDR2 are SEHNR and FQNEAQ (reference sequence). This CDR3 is CASSPREGGEKLFF. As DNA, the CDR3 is TGTGCCAGCAGCCCCAGGGAAGGTGGGGAAAAACTGTTTTTT.

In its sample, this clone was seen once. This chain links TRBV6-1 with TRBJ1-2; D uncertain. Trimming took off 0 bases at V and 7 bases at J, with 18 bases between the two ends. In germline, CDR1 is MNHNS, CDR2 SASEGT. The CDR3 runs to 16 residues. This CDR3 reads CASSEANYVITVGYTF. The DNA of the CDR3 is TGTGCCAGCAGTGAAGCTAATTACGTAATAACGGTTGGCTACACCTTC.

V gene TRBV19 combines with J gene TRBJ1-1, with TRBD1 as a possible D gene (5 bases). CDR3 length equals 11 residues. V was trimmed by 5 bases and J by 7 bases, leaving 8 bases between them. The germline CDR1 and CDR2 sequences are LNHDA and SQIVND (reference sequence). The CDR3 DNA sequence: TGTGCCAGTAGTCCAGGGTATGAAGCTTTCTTT. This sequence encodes CASSPGYEAFF.

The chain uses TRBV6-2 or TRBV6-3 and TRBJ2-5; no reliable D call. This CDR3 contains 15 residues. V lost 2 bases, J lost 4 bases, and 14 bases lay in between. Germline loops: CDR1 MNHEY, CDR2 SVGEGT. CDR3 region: CASSYLRGPGETQYF. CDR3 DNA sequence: TGTGCCAGCAGTTACCTCCGAGGCCCCGGAGAGACCCAGTACTTC.

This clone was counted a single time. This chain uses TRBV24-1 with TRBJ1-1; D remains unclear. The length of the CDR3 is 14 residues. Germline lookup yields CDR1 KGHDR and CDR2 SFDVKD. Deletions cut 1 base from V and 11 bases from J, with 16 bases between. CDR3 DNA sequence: TGTGCCACCAGTGATTTAAATCACCGCGCGGGGGCTTTCTTT. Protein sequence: CATSDLNHRAGAFF.